This is a list of T cell receptor beta chains from one sample in a study of blood T cell repertoires in COVID-19. TCRdb's table, derived via immunoSEQ multiplex PCR, lists solely in-frame clones and lacks some. This table has over 250,000 clones, about 80% appearing once. The sample taken for sequencing was peripheral blood. Receptors were obtained from an elderly woman with acute or convalescent COVID-19. The CDR3 runs from the conserved cysteine through the conserved F or W. D genes are given only for firm matches. Expanded clones get a size class; other rows say once, few or many, or leave the size out.

.,.,TRBJ2-5,TRBV3-1/TRBV3-2,CASSESRGWQTQYF,TGTGCCAGCAGCGAAAGCCGCGGATGGCAGACCCAGTACTTC
.,TRBD1,TRBJ2-7,TRBV19,CASSRSGTGGTYEQYF,TGTGCCAGTAGTAGATCCGGGACAGGGGGCACCTACGAGCAGTACTTC
.,.,TRBJ2-7,TRBV7-2,CASSLKQAHEQYF,TGTGCCAGCAGCTTAAAACAGGCTCACGAGCAGTACTTC
.,.,TRBJ1-5,TRBV27,CASSFGRGGNQPQHF,TGTGCCAGCAGTTTCGGTCGGGGTGGCAATCAGCCCCAGCATTTT
once,.,TRBJ2-5,TRBV12-3/TRBV12-4,CASSLRETQYF,TGTGCCAGCAGTTTACGAGAGACCCAGTACTTC
.,TRBD1,TRBJ1-1,TRBV7-9,CASSEYRGSTEAFF,TGTGCCAGCAGCGAGTACAGGGGAAGCACTGAAGCTTTCTTT
.,TRBD1,TRBJ1-1,TRBV6-2/TRBV6-3,CASSHEWGQTNTEAFF,TGTGCCAGCAGTCACGAATGGGGACAGACGAACACTGAAGCTTTCTTT
.,.,TRBJ2-2,TRBV5-1,CASSVITGSTGELFF,TGCGCCAGCAGTGTGATCACAGGAAGCACCGGGGAGCTGTTTTTT
.,TRBD2,TRBJ2-3,TRBV29-1,CSVEGNPETSGIQITDTQYF,TGCAGCGTTGAAGGAAATCCGGAGACTAGCGGGATCCAGATCACAGATACGCAGTATTTT
.,.,TRBJ1-2,TRBV10-3,CAISEGGNYGYTF,TGTGCCATCAGTGAGGGAGGGAACTATGGCTACACCTTC
.,TRBD1,TRBJ2-7,TRBV18,CASSPPGTGNYEQYF,TGTGCCAGCTCACCACCCGGGACAGGGAACTACGAGCAGTACTTC
.,.,TRBJ2-7,TRBV19,CASSIGAGASYEQYF,TGTGCCAGTAGTATAGGGGCAGGGGCCTCCTACGAGCAGTACTTC
.,.,TRBJ2-7,TRBV18,CASSQAGPGQPYEQYF,TGTGCCAGCTCACAGGCCGGGCCGGGACAACCCTACGAGCAGTACTTC
few,.,TRBJ1-1,TRBV6-1,CASSEVGANTEAFF,TGTGCCAGCAGTGAAGTTGGGGCAAACACTGAAGCTTTCTTT
once,.,TRBJ1-5,TRBV2,CASSVGAGQPQHF,TGTGCCAGCAGTGTGGGGGCAGGTCAGCCCCAGCATTTT
.,.,TRBJ1-1,TRBV12-3/TRBV12-4,CASSTREGTEAFF,TGTGCCAGCAGTACCAGGGAGGGCACTGAAGCTTTCTTT
.,.,TRBJ2-1,TRBV6-1,CASSEERVNNEQFF,TGTGCCAGCAGTGAAGAGAGGGTTAACAATGAGCAGTTCTTC
.,TRBD2,TRBJ2-1,TRBV2,CASQWGGVSRNEQFF,TGTGCCAGCCAATGGGGAGGGGTGTCGCGGAATGAGCAGTTCTTC
.,.,TRBJ1-3,TRBV20-1,CSALQGNTIYF,TGCAGTGCGCTGCAGGGAAACACCATATATTTT
few,TRBD2,TRBJ2-3,TRBV5-1,CASSWSGSGGTDTQYF,TGCGCCAGCAGCTGGAGCGGGAGTGGAGGCACAGATACGCAGTATTTT
.,.,TRBJ2-5,TRBV24-1,CATSDLKRGETQYF,TGTGCCACCAGTGATTTGAAAAGGGGAGAGACCCAGTACTTC
.,TRBD1,TRBJ1-2,TRBV5-6,CASSLGTGAYGYTF,TGTGCCAGCAGCTTGGGGACAGGGGCCTATGGCTACACCTTC
.,.,TRBJ1-2,TRBV27,CASSPRGGRGRDGYTF,TGTGCCAGCAGTCCCCGGGGGGGGAGGGGAAGGGATGGCTACACCTTC
.,.,TRBJ1-1,TRBV6-1,CASSEPSVAFF,TGTGCCAGCAGTGAACCGAGTGTAGCTTTCTTT
many,TRBD2,TRBJ2-7,TRBV6-6,CASSRLAGGYSYEQYF,TGTGCCAGCAGTAGACTAGCGGGGGGCTACTCCTACGAGCAGTACTTC
.,.,TRBJ1-1,TRBV6-5,CASRGGFAMNTEAFF,TGTGCCAGCAGGGGAGGGTTCGCGATGAACACTGAAGCTTTCTTT
many,.,TRBJ2-2,TRBV6-4,CASSAGPGTGELFF,TGTGCCAGCAGTGCAGGGCCAGGCACCGGGGAGCTGTTTTTT
.,.,TRBJ2-5,TRBV4-2,CASSQEEGRRETQYF,TGTGCCAGCAGCCAAGAAGAGGGGAGGAGAGAGACCCAGTACTTC
once,.,TRBJ1-2,TRBV7-2,CASSLGVARHGYTF,TGTGCCAGCAGCTTAGGCGTAGCTCGGCATGGCTACACCTTC
once,TRBD2,TRBJ2-5,TRBV11-2,CASSSRTGTSGGTQYF,TGTGCCAGCAGCTCCCGCACTGGGACTAGCGGGGGGACCCAGTACTTC
many,TRBD2,TRBJ2-2,TRBV5-6,CASSLARLAGNTGELFF,TGTGCCAGCAGCTTGGCTCGGCTAGCGGGCAACACCGGGGAGCTGTTTTTT
.,TRBD2,TRBJ2-1,TRBV6-5,CASSYGTSVNEQFF,TGTGCCAGCAGTTACGGGACTAGCGTCAATGAGCAGTTCTTC
.,.,TRBJ2-5,TRBV6-2/TRBV6-3,CASSYGGFRGETQYF,TGTGCCAGCAGTTACGGAGGGTTTCGAGGGGAGACCCAGTACTTC
.,.,TRBJ1-2,TRBV2,CASEESLEGYTF,TGTGCCAGCGAAGAGTCTCTTGAGGGCTACACCTTC
.,TRBD2,TRBJ2-2,TRBV7-2,CATTATGGPTGELFF,TGTGCCACTACGGCTACGGGGGGGCCCACCGGGGAGCTGTTTTTT
once,.,TRBJ2-5,TRBV29-1,CSVGGNQETQYF,TGCAGCGTTGGCGGGAACCAAGAGACCCAGTACTTC
few,.,TRBJ1-2,TRBV21-1,CASSKGRTGANYGYTF,TGTGCCAGCAGCAAAGGGCGGACAGGAGCTAACTATGGCTACACCTTC